These 32 T cell receptor beta chains were all obtained from the same sample, sequenced in a study of blood T cell repertoires in COVID-19. Profiling relied on immunoSEQ multiplex PCR, and the TCRdb table lists in-frame clones only, not all of them. The repertoire has some 150,000 clones, roughly 79% of them found once; the top ten carry roughly 8.4%. The sequencing sample was made of peripheral blood. The origin of the receptors is a human donor with acute or convalescent COVID-19. The donor label of this sample is uncertain.

In its sample, this clone was seen a few times. The V call is TRBV5-6, the J call TRBJ2-1; the D gene is possibly TRBD2 (6 bases). Trimming removed 2 bases from V and 3 bases from J, with 12 bases in between. Germline V gene data show CDR1 as SGHDT and CDR2 as YYEEEE. This CDR3 spans 15 amino acids. The CDR3: CASSFSGLIYNEQFF. CDR3 sequence (DNA): TGTGCCAGCAGCTTCTCGGGACTGATCTACAATGAGCAGTTCTTC.

The genes are TRBV19 and TRBJ2-7, with a weak D call TRBD1 (6 bases). The CDR3 loop spans 16 amino acids. V gave up 0 bases and J gave up 3 bases, with 15 bases separating them. In germline, CDR1 is LNHDA, CDR2 SQIVND (reference sequence). CDR3 region: CASSIEMGATLYEQYF. The CDR3 region has the DNA TGTGCCAGTAGTATAGAGATGGGGGCTACCCTCTACGAGCAGTACTTC.

This chain links TRBV24-1 with TRBJ2-3, with TRBD2 identical over 7 bases. The V segment lost 6 bases and the J segment 1 base; nucleotides outside the gene matches: 9. The CDR3 loop spans 16 amino acids. Germline V gene sequence: CDR1 KGHDR, CDR2 SFDVKD. For the CDR3, the DNA is TGTGCCACCAGTACTTCTGGGACTACGGGCACAGATACGCAGTATTTT. Its protein is CATSTSGTTGTDTQYF.

For the CDR3, the DNA is TGTGCCAGCCGGGTGGACAGGAACACTGAAGCTTTCTTT. It specifies CASRVDRNTEAFF. The chain recombines TRBV6-5 with TRBJ1-1, with a weak D call TRBD1 (6 bases). The germline V and J ends were trimmed by 8 bases and 1 base, with 11 bases remaining between them. The CDR3 spans 13 residues. The germline gives CDR1 MNHEY, CDR2 SVGAGI.

This clone appeared a few times. The chain recombines TRBV6-5 with TRBJ1-2; 8 nucleotides line up with TRBD1. Germline values: CDR1 MNHEY, CDR2 SVGAGI. V was pared by 4 bases and J by 8 bases, with 9 bases of the junction left unmatched. This CDR3 comprises 14 residues. CDR3 amino acids: CASSSLGQENGYTF. In DNA form, the CDR3 reads TGTGCCAGCAGTTCCCTGGGACAGGAGAACGGCTACACCTTC.

V is TRBV20-1 and J is TRBJ1-3; D uncertain. The germline CDR1 and CDR2 sequences are DFQATT and SNEGSKA (reference sequence). V dropped 3 bases and J dropped 0 bases, with 9 bases sitting between them. The CDR3 loop spans 14 amino acids. CDR3 coding DNA: TGCAGTGCTAGTGCTCGGAGCTCTGGAAACACCATATATTTT. Protein sequence: CSASARSSGNTIYF.

This clone appeared once. This sequence joins TRBV7-6 and TRBJ2-1, with 7 nucleotides matching TRBD2. The CDR3 has 14 residues. Trimming at V came to 3 bases and at J to 6 bases, leaving 5 bases not matched to a gene. Germline CDR1 and CDR2: SGHVS and FNYEAQ. CDR3 residues: CASSLAGVPNEQFF. The CDR3 nucleotides read TGTGCCAGCAGCTTGGCGGGGGTTCCCAATGAGCAGTTCTTC.

The rearrangement joins TRBV2 to TRBJ1-1; unclear D gene. The CDR3 totals 13 residues. Deletions cut 7 bases from V and 6 bases from J, with 15 bases between. Germline CDR1 reads SNHLY; CDR2 reads FYNNEI. CDR3 residues: CASILSFLAEAFF. The CDR3 nucleotides read TGTGCCAGCATCCTTAGCTTTTTAGCTGAAGCTTTCTTT.

The chain uses TRBV2 and TRBJ2-5; TRBD2 matches at 9 bases. V lost 7 bases and J lost 4; bases outside the gene matches: 7. This CDR3 has 14 residues. Germline CDR1 SNHLY, CDR2 FYNNEI. CDR3 nucleotide sequence: TGTGCCAGCACTAGGGGACTAGCCCCAGAGACCCAGTACTTC. Its protein product is CASTRGLAPETQYF. Combining the CDR3 with reference TRBV2 and TRBJ2-5 gives the whole variable domain EPEVTQTPSHQVTQMGQEVILRCVPISNHLYFYWYRQILGQKVEFLVSFYNNEISEKSEIFDDQFSVERPDGSNFTLKIRSTKLEDSAMYFCASTRGLAPETQYFGPGTRLLVL.

CDR3 loop: CASSFSVGGAKNIQYF. The CDR3 DNA sequence: TGTGCCAGCAGCTTTTCTGTGGGGGGAGCCAAAAACATTCAGTACTTC. V gene TRBV12-1 combines with J gene TRBJ2-4; whether TRBD2, the table's D call, matches the DNA was not checked. TRBV12-1 is marked as a pseudogene. This CDR3 is 16 amino acids long.

The chain employs TRBV12-3 or TRBV12-4 and TRBJ1-3; D is unresolved. The CDR3 is made up of 13 amino acids. The V end lost 3 bases, the J end lost 2 bases, and 5 bases lay between the germline ends. CDR3 bases: TGTGCCAGCAGTTTGGGAGCTGGAAACACCATATATTTT. Its translation: CASSLGAGNTIYF.

Only a few counts were recorded for this clone. The genes are TRBV9 and TRBJ1-5; 8 nucleotides agree with TRBD1. CDR3 size: 14 residues. Trimming at V came to 4 bases and at J to 5 bases, leaving 5 bases not matched to a gene. Germline CDR1 reads SGDLS; CDR2 reads YYNGEE. The CDR3 loop is CASSIDRGDQPQHF. As DNA, the CDR3 is TGTGCCAGCAGCATAGACAGGGGCGATCAGCCCCAGCATTTT.

V gene TRBV19 combines with J gene TRBJ2-1; 15 bases line up with TRBD2. The CDR3 sequence is 15 residues long. Germline assignment: CDR1 LNHDA and CDR2 SQIVND (reference sequence). V lost 5 bases, J lost 8 bases, and 4 bases stayed unmatched. The CDR3 sequence is CASSPWTSGGDEQFF. As DNA, the CDR3 is TGTGCCAGTAGTCCGTGGACTAGCGGGGGGGATGAGCAGTTCTTC.

The chain links TRBV5-1 to TRBJ1-5; TRBD1 matches at 8 bases. CDR3 length: 15 residues. Germline V gene data show CDR1 as SGHRS and CDR2 as YFSETQ. With 0 bases clipped from V and 5 bases from J, the junction kept 4 bases outside the gene matches. CDR3 nucleotides: TGCGCCAGCAGCTTGGGGGACAGGAGGGATCAGCCCCAGCATTTT. It yields the protein CASSLGDRRDQPQHF.

This clone was counted a few times. This chain joins TRBV4-1 and TRBJ1-2; 11 nucleotides agree with TRBD1. Trimming cost V 3 bases and J 3 bases; bases outside gene matches: 9. Germline values: CDR1 MGHRA, CDR2 YSYEKL. This CDR3 is 17 amino acids long. In DNA, the CDR3 is TGCGCCAGCAGCCATTATCCCGCGGGACAGGGGGACTATGGCTACACCTTC. This gives the protein CASSHYPAGQGDYGYTF.

The CDR3 DNA is TGTGCCATCAGCCGGACAGACATTCGAACTGAAGCTTTCTTT. Amino acids: CAISRTDIRTEAFF. The J gene is TRBJ1-1, the V gene TRBV10-3; D possibly corresponds to TRBD1 (6 bases). V was cut by 6 bases and J by 5 bases, with 16 bases left in between. Germline values: CDR1 ENHRY, CDR2 SYGVKD. The CDR3 contains 14 residues.

This clone has more than one count but fewer than ten. This rearrangement joins TRBV4-2 to TRBJ2-2; 9 bases line up with TRBD2. Trimming removed 2 bases from V and 8 bases from J; junction bases left unmatched: 9. This CDR3 is built from 16 residues. Germline V CDR1 and CDR2: LGHNA, YNFKEQ. CDR3 protein: CASSQWLGLAGGELFF. The CDR3 DNA follows: TGTGCCAGCAGCCAATGGTTGGGACTAGCAGGGGGGGAGCTGTTTTTT.

J is TRBJ2-5 and V is TRBV3-1 (or the pseudogene TRBV3-2); 8 bases match TRBD2. Germline trimming cut 4 bases from V and 7 bases from J; bases unmatched to any gene: 17. CDR3 size: 17 residues. The germline gives CDR1 LGHDT, CDR2 YNNKEL (reference sequence). This chain's CDR3 is CASSPARSAGAGGTQYF. CDR3 coding DNA: TGTGCCAGCAGCCCCGCACGGTCAGCGGGGGCTGGCGGGACCCAGTACTTC.

The chain couples TRBV2 to TRBJ1-4, with no clear D. Germline CDR1 SNHLY, CDR2 FYNNEI. V was shortened by 5 bases and J by 5 bases, with 12 bases between the two germline ends. This CDR3 is 14 amino acids long. In DNA, the CDR3 is TGTGCCAGCAGTTCCGCGAGGGCGAATGAAAAACTGTTTTTT. Protein: CASSSARANEKLFF.

The rearrangement links TRBV27 to TRBJ2-5; 11 bases align to TRBD2. Trimming removed 4 bases from V and 4 bases from J; junction bases left unmatched: 14. This CDR3 is built from 18 residues. Germline values: CDR1 MNHEY, CDR2 SMNVEV (reference sequence). CDR3 coding DNA: TGTGCCAGCAGTTCCCGTGCCCCTAGCGGGGGGCCGGGAGAGACCCAGTACTTC. Translating it yields CASSSRAPSGGPGETQYF.

This chain joins TRBV7-9 and TRBJ1-1; the match to TRBD1 covers 8 bases. CDR1 is SEHNR and CDR2 is FQNEAQ in the germline V gene (reference sequence). J gave up 9 bases and V 5 bases, and 8 bases lay outside the gene matches. CDR3 length: 13 residues. CDR3 coding DNA: TGTGCCAGCAGCGGTGGACAGGGAGAGAAAGCTTTCTTT. Its protein product is CASSGGQGEKAFF.

This chain joins TRBV6-6 and TRBJ2-7; TRBD1 matches 7 bases. This CDR3 region has 13 residues. Germline-derived CDR1 and CDR2 are MNHNY and SVGAGI (reference sequence). V gave up 4 bases and J gave up 4 bases; unmatched junction bases: 4. CDR3 protein: CASSLTGIYEQYV. CDR3 nucleotide sequence: TGTGCCAGCAGTTTGACAGGGATTTACGAGCAGTACGTC.

The chain links TRBV18 to TRBJ1-1, with 7 nucleotides matching TRBD1. This CDR3 comprises 17 residues. From germline, CDR1 is KGHSH and CDR2 LQKENI. With V trimmed by 3 bases and J by 1 base, 11 bases remained unmatched. Here the CDR3 reads CASSPTKTGIGNTEAFF. The CDR3 DNA follows: TGTGCCAGCTCACCTACAAAGACAGGGATTGGGAACACTGAAGCTTTCTTT.

V is TRBV15 and J is TRBJ1-1, with D perhaps TRBD1 (6 bases). Trimming shortened V by 5 bases and J by 5 bases, and 15 bases separated the two germline ends. Germline V gene lookup returns CDR1 LNHNV and CDR2 YYDKDF (reference sequence). The CDR3 contains 14 residues. CDR3: CATSPSWGPTEAFF. The CDR3 coding sequence is TGTGCCACCAGCCCGAGTTGGGGGCCAACTGAAGCTTTCTTT.

This chain uses TRBV5-4 with TRBJ1-1; 7 bases fit TRBD1. The V gene's germline CDR1 is SGHNT and CDR2 YYREEE (reference sequence). Losses at the gene ends were 4 bases for V and 1 base for J; bases not matched to a gene: 7. The CDR3 contains 15 residues. CDR3 nucleotides: TGTGCCAGCAGCCCCTGGACAGGCACGAACACTGAAGCTTTCTTT. Residues: CASSPWTGTNTEAFF.

The chain recombines TRBV7-2 with TRBJ2-7; D possibly corresponds to TRBD1 (6 bases). V lost 1 base to trimming and J lost 5 bases, with 15 bases between them. Germline lookup yields CDR1 SGHTA and CDR2 FQGNSA. The CDR3 runs to 15 residues. As DNA, the CDR3 is TGTGCCAGCAGCTTAGGTTTCAGGGGCGCCGACGAGCAGTACTTC. Its translation: CASSLGFRGADEQYF.

The J gene is TRBJ2-2, the V gene TRBV27, with unresolved D. Per germline, CDR1 MNHEY and CDR2 SMNVEV (reference sequence). Trimming pared 1 base from V and 4 bases from J, leaving 22 bases between. This CDR3 has 19 residues. The CDR3 DNA follows: TGTGCCAGCAGTTTATGGGCAGGTCCCCTTCTCCAAGGCACCGGGGAGCTGTTTTTT. Translating it yields CASSLWAGPLLQGTGELFF.

The chain uses TRBV4-2 and TRBJ1-1; no clear D gene. V was pared by 1 base and J by 12 bases, with 9 bases between. The germline V gene has CDR1 LGHNA and CDR2 YNFKEQ. This CDR3 has 11 residues. CDR3 residues: CASSQGPAPFF. In nucleotides, the CDR3 is TGTGCCAGCAGCCAAGGGCCCGCCCCTTTCTTT.

The CDR3 here is CASSLTKGEGTQYF. Here the CDR3 DNA reads TGCGCCAGCAGCTTGACCAAGGGGGAAGGAACGCAGTATTTT. This sequence joins TRBV5-1 and TRBJ2-3; tentatively, D is TRBD1 (6 bases). CDR1 and CDR2 from the germline V gene are SGHRS and YFSETQ. V shed 1 base and J shed 9 bases, with 15 bases lying between them. This CDR3 is built from 14 residues.

This clone was detected a few times. This chain uses TRBV7-8 with TRBJ1-2; TRBD1 agrees at 7 bases. Germline V CDR1 and CDR2: SGHVS, FQNEAQ. The CDR3 runs 13 residues. V gave up 0 bases and J gave up 8 bases; unmatched junction bases: 3. CDR3 loop: CASSLAPGGGYTF. The CDR3 DNA is TGTGCCAGCAGCTTAGCGCCAGGGGGAGGCTACACCTTC.

The V call is TRBV5-1, the J call TRBJ1-6, with no clear D. This CDR3 is built from 15 residues. The germline V gene has CDR1 SGHRS and CDR2 YFSETQ. The V gene lost 0 bases and the J gene lost 3 bases, with 7 bases spanning the gap. CDR3 sequence reads: CASSLETVYNSPLHF. The CDR3, as DNA: TGCGCCAGCAGCTTGGAAACAGTCTATAATTCACCCCTCCACTTT.

The chain recombines TRBV12-3 or TRBV12-4 with TRBJ2-7; D gene uncertain. The V end was cut by 7 bases, the J end by 5 bases, with 12 bases between. This CDR3 comprises 12 residues. The CDR3 loop reads CASTSYPHEQYF. DNA of the CDR3: TGTGCCAGCACCTCCTACCCCCACGAGCAGTACTTC.